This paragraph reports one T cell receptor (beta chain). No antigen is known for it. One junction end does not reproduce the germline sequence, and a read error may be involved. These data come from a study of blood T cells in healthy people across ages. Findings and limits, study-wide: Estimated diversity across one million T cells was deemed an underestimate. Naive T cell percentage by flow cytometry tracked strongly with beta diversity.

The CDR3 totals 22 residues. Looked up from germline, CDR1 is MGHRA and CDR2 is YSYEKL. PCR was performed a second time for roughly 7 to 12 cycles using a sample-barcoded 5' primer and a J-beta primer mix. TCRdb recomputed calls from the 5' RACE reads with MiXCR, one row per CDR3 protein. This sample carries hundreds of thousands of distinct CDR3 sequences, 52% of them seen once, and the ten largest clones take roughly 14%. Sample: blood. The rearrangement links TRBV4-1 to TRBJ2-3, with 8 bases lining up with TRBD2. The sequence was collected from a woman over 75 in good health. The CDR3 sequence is CTSSQDEWASGRSTHSTDTQYF. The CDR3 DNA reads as TGCACCAGCAGCCAAGATGAGTGGGCTAGCGGGCGCAGTACCCATAGCACAGATACGCAGTATTTT.